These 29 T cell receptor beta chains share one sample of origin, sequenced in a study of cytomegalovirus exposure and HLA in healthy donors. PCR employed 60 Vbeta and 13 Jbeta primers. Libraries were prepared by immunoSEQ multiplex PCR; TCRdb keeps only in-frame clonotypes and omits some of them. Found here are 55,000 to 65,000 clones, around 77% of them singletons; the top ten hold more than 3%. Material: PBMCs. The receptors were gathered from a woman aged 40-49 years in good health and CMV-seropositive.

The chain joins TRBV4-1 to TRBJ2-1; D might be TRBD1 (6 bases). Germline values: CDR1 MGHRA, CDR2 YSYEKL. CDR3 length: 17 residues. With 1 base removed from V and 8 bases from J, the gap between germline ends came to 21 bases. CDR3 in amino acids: CASSQASLTGRLDEQFF. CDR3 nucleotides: TGCGCCAGCAGCCAAGCTTCCCTGACAGGCCGTTTGGATGAGCAGTTCTTC.

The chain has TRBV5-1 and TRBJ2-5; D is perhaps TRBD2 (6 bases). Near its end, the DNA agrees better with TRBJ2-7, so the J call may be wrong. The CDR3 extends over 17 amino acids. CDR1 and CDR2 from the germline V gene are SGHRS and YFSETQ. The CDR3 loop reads CASSLVFSSESSYEQYF. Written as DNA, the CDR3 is TGCGCCAGCAGCTTGGTATTCTCTAGCGAGAGCTCCTACGAGCAGTACTTC.

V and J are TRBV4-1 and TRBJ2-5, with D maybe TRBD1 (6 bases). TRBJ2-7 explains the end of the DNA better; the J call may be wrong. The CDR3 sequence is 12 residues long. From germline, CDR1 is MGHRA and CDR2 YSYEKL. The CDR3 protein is CASSLDRSEQYF. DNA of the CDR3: TGCGCCAGCAGCTTAGACAGGTCCGAGCAGTACTTC.

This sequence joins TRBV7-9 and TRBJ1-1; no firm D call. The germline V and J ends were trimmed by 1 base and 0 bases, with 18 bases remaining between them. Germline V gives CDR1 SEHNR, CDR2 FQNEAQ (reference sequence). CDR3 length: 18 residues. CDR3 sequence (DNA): TGTGCCAGCAGCTTAGGCTTATATAGGATGACAATGAACACTGAAGCTTTCTTT. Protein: CASSLGLYRMTMNTEAFF.

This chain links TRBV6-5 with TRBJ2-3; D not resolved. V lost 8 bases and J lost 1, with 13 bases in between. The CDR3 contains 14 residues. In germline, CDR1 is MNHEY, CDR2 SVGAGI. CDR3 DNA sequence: TGTGCCAGCCGCGTGAGCTATGGCACAGATACGCAGTATTTT. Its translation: CASRVSYGTDTQYF.

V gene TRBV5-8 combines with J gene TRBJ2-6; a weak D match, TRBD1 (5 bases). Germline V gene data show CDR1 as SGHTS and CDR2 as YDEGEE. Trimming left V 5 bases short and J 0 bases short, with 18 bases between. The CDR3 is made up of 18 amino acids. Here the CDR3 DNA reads TGTGCCAGCAGTTCCGCGACAGAGCCCAACTCTGGGGCCAACGTCCTGACTTTC. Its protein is CASSSATEPNSGANVLTF.

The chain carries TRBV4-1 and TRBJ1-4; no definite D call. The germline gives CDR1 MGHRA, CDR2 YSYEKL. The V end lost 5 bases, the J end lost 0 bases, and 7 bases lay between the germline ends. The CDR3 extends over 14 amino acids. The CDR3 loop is CASSVYATNEKLFF. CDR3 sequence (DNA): TGCGCCAGCAGCGTTTATGCAACTAATGAAAAACTGTTTTTT.

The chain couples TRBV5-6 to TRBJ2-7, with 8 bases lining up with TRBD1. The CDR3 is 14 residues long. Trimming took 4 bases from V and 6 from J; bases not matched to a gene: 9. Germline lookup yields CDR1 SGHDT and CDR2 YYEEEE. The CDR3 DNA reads TGTGCCAGCAGCCTTACAGGGGGTAGGAGCGAGCAGTACTTC. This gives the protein CASSLTGGRSEQYF. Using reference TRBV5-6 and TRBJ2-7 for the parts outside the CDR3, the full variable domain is DAGVTQSPTHLIKTRGQQVTLRCSPKSGHDTVSWYQQALGQGPQFIFQYYEEEERQRGNFPDRFSGHQFPNYSSELNVNALLLGDSALYLCASSLTGGRSEQYFGPGTRLTVT.

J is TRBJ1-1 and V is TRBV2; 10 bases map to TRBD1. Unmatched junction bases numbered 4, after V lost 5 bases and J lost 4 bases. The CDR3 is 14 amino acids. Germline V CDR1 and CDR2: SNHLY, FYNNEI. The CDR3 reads CASSRGQGGTEAFF. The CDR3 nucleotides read TGTGCCAGCAGTAGAGGACAGGGGGGCACTGAAGCTTTCTTT.

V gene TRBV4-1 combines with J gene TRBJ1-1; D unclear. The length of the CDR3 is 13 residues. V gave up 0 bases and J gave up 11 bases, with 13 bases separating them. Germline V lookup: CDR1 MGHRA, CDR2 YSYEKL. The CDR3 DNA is TGCGCCAGCAGCCAAGAGGAACGGGGTCGGGCTTTCTTT. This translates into CASSQEERGRAFF.

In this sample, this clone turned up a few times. CDR3 nucleotide sequence: TGTGCCAGCAGTTACTCGATAGCGGGGGGGAACAATGAGCAGTTCTTC. This sequence encodes CASSYSIAGGNNEQFF. The rearrangement joins TRBV6-5 to TRBJ2-1, with 11 bases fitting TRBD2. The V gene's germline CDR1 is MNHEY and CDR2 SVGAGI. V was clipped by 0 bases and J by 5 bases; unmatched bases: 3. This CDR3 contains 16 residues.

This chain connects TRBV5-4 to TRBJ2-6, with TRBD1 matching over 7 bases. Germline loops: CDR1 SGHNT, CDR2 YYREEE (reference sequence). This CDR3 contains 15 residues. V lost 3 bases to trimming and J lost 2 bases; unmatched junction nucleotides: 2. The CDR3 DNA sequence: TGTGCCAGCAGCTACCAGGGGGCTGGGGCCAACGTCCTGACTTTC. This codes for CASSYQGAGANVLTF.

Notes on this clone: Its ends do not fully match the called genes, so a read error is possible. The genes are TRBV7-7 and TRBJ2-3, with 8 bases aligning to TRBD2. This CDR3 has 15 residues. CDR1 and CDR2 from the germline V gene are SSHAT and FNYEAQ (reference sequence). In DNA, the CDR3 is TGTGCTAGCAGCTCGGGGGGGGGACGCACAGATACGCAGTATTTT. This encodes CASSSGGGRTDTQYF.

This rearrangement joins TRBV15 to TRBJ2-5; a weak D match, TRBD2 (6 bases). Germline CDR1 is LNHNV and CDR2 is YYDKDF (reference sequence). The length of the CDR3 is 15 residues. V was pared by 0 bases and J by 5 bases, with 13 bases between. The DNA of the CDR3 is TGTGCCACCAGCAGAGATCTACCGGGACTGGAGACCCAGTACTTC. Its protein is CATSRDLPGLETQYF.

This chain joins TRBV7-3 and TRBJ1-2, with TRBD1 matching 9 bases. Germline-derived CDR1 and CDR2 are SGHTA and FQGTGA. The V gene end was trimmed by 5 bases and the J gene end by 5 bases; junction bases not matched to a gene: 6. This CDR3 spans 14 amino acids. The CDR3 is CASSPTGTGYGYTF. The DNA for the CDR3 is TGTGCCAGCAGCCCAACCGGGACAGGGTATGGCTACACCTTC.

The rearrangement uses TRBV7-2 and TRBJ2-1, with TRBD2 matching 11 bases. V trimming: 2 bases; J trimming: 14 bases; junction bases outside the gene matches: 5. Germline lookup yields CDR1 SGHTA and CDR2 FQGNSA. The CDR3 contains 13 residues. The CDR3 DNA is TGTGCCAGCAGCTTATACCTAGCGGGGGGTGAGTTCTTC. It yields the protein CASSLYLAGGEFF. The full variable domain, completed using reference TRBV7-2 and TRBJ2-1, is GAGVSQSPSNKVTEKGKDVELRCDPISGHTALYWYRQSLGQGLEFLIYFQGNSAPDKSGLPSDRFSAERTGGSVSTLTIQRTQQEDSAVYLCASSLYLAGGEFFGPGTRLTVL.

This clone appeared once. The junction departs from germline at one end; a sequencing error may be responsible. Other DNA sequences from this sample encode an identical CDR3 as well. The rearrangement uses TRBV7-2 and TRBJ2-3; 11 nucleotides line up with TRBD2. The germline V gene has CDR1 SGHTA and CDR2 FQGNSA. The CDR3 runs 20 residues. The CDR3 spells CASSLALSLAGGASTDTQYF. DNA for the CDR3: TGTGCCAGCAGCCTAGCGCTAAGTCTAGCGGGGGGTGCTAGCACAGATACGCAGTATTTT.

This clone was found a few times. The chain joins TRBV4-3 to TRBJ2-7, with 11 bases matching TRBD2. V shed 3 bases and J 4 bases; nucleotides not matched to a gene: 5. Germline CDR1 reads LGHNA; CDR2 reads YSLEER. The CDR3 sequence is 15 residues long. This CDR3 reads CASSHRLAGPYEQYF. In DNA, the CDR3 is TGCGCCAGCAGCCATAGACTAGCGGGACCTTACGAGCAGTACTTC.

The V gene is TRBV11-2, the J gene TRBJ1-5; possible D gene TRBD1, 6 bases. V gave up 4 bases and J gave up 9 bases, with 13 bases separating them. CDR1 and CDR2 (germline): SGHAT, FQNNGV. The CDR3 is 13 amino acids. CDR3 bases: TGTGCCAGCAGCTCGGGACAAAAGGGGCCCCAGCATTTT. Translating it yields CASSSGQKGPQHF. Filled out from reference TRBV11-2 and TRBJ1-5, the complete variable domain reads EAGVAQSPRYKIIEKRQSVAFWCNPISGHATLYWYQQILGQGPKLLIQFQNNGVVDDSQLPKDRFSAERLKGVDSTLKIQPAKLEDSAVYLCASSSGQKGPQHFGDGTRLSIL.

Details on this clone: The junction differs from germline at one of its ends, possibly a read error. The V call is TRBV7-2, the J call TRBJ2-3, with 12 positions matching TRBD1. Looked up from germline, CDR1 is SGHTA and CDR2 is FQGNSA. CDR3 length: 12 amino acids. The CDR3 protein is CASSFRDRGPNF. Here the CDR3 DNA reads TGTGCCAGCAGCTTCCGGGACAGGGGGCCAAATTTT.

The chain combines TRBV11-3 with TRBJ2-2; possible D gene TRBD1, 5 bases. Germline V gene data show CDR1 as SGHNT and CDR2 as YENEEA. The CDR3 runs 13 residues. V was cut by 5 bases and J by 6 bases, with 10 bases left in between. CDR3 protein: CASSPPGSGELFF. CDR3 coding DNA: TGTGCCAGCAGCCCCCCAGGGTCCGGGGAGCTGTTTTTT.

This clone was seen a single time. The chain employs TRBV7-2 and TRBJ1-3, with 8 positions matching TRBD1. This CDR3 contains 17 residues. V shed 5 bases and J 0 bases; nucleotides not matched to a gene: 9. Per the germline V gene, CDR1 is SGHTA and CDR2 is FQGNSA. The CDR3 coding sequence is TGTGCCAGCAGCCGCAGCACAGGACAGGGCTCTGGAAACACCATATATTTT. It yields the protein CASSRSTGQGSGNTIYF. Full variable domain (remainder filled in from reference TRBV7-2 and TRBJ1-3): GAGVSQSPSNKVTEKGKDVELRCDPISGHTALYWYRQSLGQGLEFLIYFQGNSAPDKSGLPSDRFSAERTGGSVSTLTIQRTQQEDSAVYLCASSRSTGQGSGNTIYFGEGSWLTVV.

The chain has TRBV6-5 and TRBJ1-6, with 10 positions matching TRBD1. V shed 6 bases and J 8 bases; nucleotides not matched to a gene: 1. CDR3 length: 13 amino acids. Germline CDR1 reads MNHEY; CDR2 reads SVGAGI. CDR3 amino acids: CASRGTGDSPLHF. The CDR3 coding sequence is TGTGCCAGCAGAGGGACAGGGGATTCACCCCTCCACTTT.

The CDR3, as DNA: TGTGCTAGTGGACCAGGACAGGGTAGGGTGTACGAGCAGTACTTC. Translated: CASGPGQGRVYEQYF. The V call is TRBV12-5, the J call TRBJ2-7, with 8 nucleotides matching TRBD1. V gave up 6 bases and J gave up 4 bases; unmatched junction bases: 11. Germline V gene data show CDR1 as LGHNT and CDR2 as FRNRAP. The CDR3 totals 15 residues.

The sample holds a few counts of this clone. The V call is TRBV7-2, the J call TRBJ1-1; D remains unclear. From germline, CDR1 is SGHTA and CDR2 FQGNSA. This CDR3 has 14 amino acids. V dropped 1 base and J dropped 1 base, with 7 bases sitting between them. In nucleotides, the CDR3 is TGTGCCAGCAGCTTAGAAGGGAGGAACACTGAAGCTTTCTTT. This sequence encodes CASSLEGRNTEAFF.

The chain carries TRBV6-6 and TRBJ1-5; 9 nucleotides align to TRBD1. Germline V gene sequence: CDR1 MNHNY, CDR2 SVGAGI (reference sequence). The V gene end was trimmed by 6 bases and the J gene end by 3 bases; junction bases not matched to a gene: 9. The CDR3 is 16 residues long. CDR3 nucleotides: TGTGCCAGCAGGGAACAGACAGGGGGTCTCAATCAGCCCCAGCATTTT. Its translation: CASREQTGGLNQPQHF.

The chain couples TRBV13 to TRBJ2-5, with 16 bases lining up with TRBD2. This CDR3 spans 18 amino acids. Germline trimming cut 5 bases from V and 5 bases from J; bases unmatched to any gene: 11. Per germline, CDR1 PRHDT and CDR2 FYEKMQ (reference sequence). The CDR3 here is CASSEQGTSGGVGETQYF. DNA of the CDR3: TGTGCCAGCAGCGAGCAAGGGACTAGCGGGGGGGTAGGTGAGACCCAGTACTTC.

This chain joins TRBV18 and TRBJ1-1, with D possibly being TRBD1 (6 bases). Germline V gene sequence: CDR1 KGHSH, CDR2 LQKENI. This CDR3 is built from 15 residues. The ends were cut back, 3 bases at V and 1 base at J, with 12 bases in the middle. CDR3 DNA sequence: TGTGCCAGCTCACCCACCTCGACAGGGAACACTGAAGCTTTCTTT. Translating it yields CASSPTSTGNTEAFF.

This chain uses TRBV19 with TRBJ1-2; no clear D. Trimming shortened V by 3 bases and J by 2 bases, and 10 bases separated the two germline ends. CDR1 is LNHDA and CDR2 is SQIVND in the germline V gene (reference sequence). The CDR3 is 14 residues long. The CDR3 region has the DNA TGTGCCAGTAGTATTAACCAGGCCAACTATGGCTACACCTTC. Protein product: CASSINQANYGYTF.